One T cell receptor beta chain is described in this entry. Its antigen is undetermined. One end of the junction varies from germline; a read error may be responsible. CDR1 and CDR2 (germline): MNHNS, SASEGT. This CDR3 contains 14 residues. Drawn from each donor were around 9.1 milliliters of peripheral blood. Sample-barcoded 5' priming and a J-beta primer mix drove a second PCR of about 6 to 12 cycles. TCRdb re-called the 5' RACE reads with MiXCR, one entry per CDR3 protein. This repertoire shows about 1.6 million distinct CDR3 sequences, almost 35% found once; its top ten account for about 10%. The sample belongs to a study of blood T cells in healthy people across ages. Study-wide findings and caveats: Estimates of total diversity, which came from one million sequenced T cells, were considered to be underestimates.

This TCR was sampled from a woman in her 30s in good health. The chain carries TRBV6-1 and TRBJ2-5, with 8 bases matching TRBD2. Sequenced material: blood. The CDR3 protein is CTSSSYSGKETQYF. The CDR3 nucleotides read TGTACCAGCAGTTCATATAGCGGGAAAGAGACCCAGTACTTC.